This T cell receptor beta chain was retrieved from a study of CD8+CD57+ T cells in acquired aplastic anemia. About the research overall: DNA per sorted CD4+ or CD8+ sample ranged about 0.17 to 30 ug, averaging 3.2 ug. Whole-study findings and limits: The study found no significant CD8+ Simpson's diversity difference between patients and controls.

Genomic DNA templated the TCR beta VDJ and CDR3 profiling. TCRdb fed the reads into MiXCR, producing one record per CDR3 protein. Of 260,000 or so distinct CDR3 sequences in the sample, around 46% were seen once. All sequencing subjects had displayed CD8+CD57+ cell expansion on flow cytometry. As to this clonotype: The antigen is unknown. This CDR3 is missing its conserved last phenylalanine or tryptophan, likely due to a read error. The DNA is left out, because the CDR3 cannot be placed on it with certainty; the CDR3 is given as TCRdb lists it.

The germline V gene encodes CDR1 SGHRS and CDR2 YFSETQ. The CDR3 length is 8 residues, termini included. Source material: sorted CD4+, CD8+, or CD8+CD57+ T cells (not recorded which) from PBMCs. V and J are TRBV5-1 and TRBJ2-6. The receptor was isolated from a human donor with aplastic anemia. CDR3 protein: CASSPRTS.